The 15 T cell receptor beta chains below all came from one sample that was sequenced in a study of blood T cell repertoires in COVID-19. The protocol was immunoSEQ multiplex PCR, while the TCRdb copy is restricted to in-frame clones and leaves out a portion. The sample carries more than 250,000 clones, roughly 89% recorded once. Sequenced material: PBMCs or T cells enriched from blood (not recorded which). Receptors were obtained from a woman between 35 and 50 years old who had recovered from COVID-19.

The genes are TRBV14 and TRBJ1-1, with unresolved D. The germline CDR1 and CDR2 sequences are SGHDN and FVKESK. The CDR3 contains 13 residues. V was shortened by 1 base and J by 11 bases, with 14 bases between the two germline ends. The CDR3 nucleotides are TGTGCCAGCAGCCAAGGGGTGACACTTCGGGCTTTCTTT. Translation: CASSQGVTLRAFF.

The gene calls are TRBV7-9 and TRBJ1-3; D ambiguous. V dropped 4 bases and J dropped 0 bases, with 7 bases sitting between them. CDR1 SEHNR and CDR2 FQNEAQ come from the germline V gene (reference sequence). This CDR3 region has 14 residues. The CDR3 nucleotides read TGTGCCAGCAGCTCAACGAGCTCTGGAAACACCATATATTTT. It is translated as CASSSTSSGNTIYF.

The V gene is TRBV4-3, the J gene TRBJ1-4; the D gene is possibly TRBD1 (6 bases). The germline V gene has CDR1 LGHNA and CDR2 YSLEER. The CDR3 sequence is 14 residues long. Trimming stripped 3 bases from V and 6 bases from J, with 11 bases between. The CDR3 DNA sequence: TGCGCCAGCAGCCAGGACAGTGGAGATGAAAAACTGTTTTTT. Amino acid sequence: CASSQDSGDEKLFF.

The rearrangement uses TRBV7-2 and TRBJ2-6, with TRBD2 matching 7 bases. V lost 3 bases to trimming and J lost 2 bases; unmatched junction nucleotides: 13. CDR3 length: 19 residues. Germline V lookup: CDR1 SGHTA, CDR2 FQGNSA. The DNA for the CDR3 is TGTGCCAGCAGCTTTGGAGGCGGGGGTAGGAGGACTGGGGCCAACGTCCTGACTTTC. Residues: CASSFGGGGRRTGANVLTF.

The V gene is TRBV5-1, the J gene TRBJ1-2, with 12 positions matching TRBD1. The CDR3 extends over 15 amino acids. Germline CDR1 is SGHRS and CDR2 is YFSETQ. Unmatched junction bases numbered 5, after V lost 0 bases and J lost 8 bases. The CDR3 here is CASSLDPGQGAGYTF. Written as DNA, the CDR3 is TGCGCCAGCAGCTTGGACCCGGGACAGGGGGCCGGCTACACCTTC.

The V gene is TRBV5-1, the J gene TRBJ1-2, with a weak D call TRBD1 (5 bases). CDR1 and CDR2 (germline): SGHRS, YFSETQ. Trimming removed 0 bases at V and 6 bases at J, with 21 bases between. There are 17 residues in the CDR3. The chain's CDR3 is CASSLAPAGGQGNGYTF. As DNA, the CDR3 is TGCGCCAGCAGCTTGGCGCCGGCCGGAGGGCAGGGAAATGGCTACACCTTC.

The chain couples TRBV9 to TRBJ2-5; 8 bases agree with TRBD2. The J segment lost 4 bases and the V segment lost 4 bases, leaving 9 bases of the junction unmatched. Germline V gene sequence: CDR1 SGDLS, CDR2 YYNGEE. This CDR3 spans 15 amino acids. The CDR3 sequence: CASSPPAGVGETQYF. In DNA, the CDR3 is TGTGCCAGCAGCCCACCAGCGGGAGTCGGAGAGACCCAGTACTTC.

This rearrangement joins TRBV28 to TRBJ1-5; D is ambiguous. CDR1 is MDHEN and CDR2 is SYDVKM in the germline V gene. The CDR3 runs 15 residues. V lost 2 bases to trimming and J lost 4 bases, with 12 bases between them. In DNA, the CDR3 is TGTGCCAGCAGTTTAATTTCAGGAGGGAATCAGCCCCAGCATTTT. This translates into CASSLISGGNQPQHF.

In DNA form, the CDR3 reads TGTGCCACCAGTGATGAGGGGACAGGGGGGAACGAGCAGTTCTTC. Protein sequence: CATSDEGTGGNEQFF. V and J are TRBV24-1 and TRBJ2-1; 11 bases are shared with TRBD1. V was pared by 3 bases and J by 10 bases, with 7 bases of the junction left unmatched. The germline CDR1 and CDR2 sequences are KGHDR and SFDVKD. CDR3 length: 15 amino acids.

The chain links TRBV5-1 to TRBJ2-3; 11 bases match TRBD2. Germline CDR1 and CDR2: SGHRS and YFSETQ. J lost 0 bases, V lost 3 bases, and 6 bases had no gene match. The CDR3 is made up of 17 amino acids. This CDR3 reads CASSWGTSGASTDTQYF. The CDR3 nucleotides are TGCGCCAGCAGCTGGGGGACTAGCGGAGCTAGCACAGATACGCAGTATTTT.

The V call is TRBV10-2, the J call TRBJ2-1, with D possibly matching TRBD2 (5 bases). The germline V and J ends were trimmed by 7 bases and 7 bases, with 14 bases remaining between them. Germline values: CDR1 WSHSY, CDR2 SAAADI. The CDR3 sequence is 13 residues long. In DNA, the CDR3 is TGCGCCAGCAAGCGGCCGGGTGGAAATGAGCAGTTCTTC. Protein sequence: CASKRPGGNEQFF.

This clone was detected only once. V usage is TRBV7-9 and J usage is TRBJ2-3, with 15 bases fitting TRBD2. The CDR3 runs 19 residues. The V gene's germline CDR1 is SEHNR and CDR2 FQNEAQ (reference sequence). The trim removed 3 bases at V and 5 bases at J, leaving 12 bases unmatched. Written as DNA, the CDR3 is TGTGCCAGCAGCTTTTTCAGGACTAGCGGGAGGGCAGCTGAAGATACGCAGTATTTT. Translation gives CASSFFRTSGRAAEDTQYF.

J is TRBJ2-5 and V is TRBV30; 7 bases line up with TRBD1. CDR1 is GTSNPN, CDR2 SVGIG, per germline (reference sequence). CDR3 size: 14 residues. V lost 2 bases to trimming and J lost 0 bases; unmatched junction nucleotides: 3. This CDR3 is CAWSTTGNQETQYF. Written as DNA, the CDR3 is TGTGCCTGGAGTACGACAGGGAACCAAGAGACCCAGTACTTC. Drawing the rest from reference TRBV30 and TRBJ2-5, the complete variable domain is SQTIHQWPATLVQPVGSPLSLECTVEGTSNPNLYWYRQAAGRGLQLLFYSVGIGQISSEVPQNLSASRPQDRQFILSSKKLLLSDSGFYLCAWSTTGNQETQYFGPGTRLLVL.

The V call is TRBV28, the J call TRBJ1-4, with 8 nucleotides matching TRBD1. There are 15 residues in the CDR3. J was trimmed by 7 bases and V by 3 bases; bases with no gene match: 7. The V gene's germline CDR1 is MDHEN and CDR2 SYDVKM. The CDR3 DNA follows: TGTGCCAGCAGTTTTGCAGGGACAGGTGGTGAAAAACTGTTTTTT. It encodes CASSFAGTGGEKLFF.

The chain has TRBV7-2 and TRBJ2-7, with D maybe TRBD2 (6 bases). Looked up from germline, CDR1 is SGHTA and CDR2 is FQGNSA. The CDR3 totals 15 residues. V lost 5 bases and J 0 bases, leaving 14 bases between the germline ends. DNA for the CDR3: TGTGCCAGCAGCCCATGGGGACTTAGCTCCTACGAGCAGTACTTC. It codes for CASSPWGLSSYEQYF.